A single sample gave rise to the 30 T cell receptor beta chains below, sequenced in a study of shared clonotypes between healthy human individuals. The table came from immunoSEQ multiplex PCR; TCRdb's copy has only in-frame clones and leaves some out. The sample has some 2,500,000 clones, about nine tenths seen once. The specimen was naive CD4+ T cells from PBMCs. Subset specified: CD45RA+ positively selected. The receptors were gathered from a man aged 18 to 30 in good health. Some clones in this sample may be carry-over from other donors' samples.

The V call is TRBV11-2, the J call TRBJ2-7; a possible D gene is TRBD1 (5 bases). The V and J ends lost 4 bases and 5 bases respectively, with 15 bases between them. Per the germline V gene, CDR1 is SGHAT and CDR2 is FQNNGV. CDR3 length: 14 amino acids. The CDR3 DNA sequence: TGTGCCAGCAGCTCCCCCGCAGGGTACGACGAGCAGTACTTC. Its translation: CASSSPAGYDEQYF. Full variable domain (outside the CDR3, taken from reference TRBV11-2 and TRBJ2-7): EAGVAQSPRYKIIEKRQSVAFWCNPISGHATLYWYQQILGQGPKLLIQFQNNGVVDDSQLPKDRFSAERLKGVDSTLKIQPAKLEDSAVYLCASSSPAGYDEQYFGPGTRLTVT.

This clone was seen only once. Other DNA sequences in the same sample also yield this CDR3. The chain is built from TRBV5-1 and TRBJ2-7; no reliable D call. This CDR3 is 14 amino acids long. Trimming took off 2 bases at V and 1 base at J, with 10 bases between the two ends. Germline-derived CDR1 and CDR2 are SGHRS and YFSETQ. The CDR3 DNA reads TGCGCCAGCAGCTTAGCGCAGCCTTCCTACGAGCAGTACTTC. Its protein is CASSLAQPSYEQYF. Full variable domain (remainder filled in from reference TRBV5-1 and TRBJ2-7): KAGVTQTPRYLIKTRGQQVTLSCSPISGHRSVSWYQQTPGQGLQFLFEYFSETQRNKGNFPGRFSGRQFSNSRSEMNVSTLELGDSALYLCASSLAQPSYEQYFGPGTRLTVT.

Regarding this clone: Additional DNA sequences in this sample encode the identical CDR3. This chain links TRBV7-9 with TRBJ1-3, with D hard to call. The CDR3 runs to 14 residues. With 3 bases removed from V and 0 bases from J, the gap between germline ends came to 6 bases. Germline V CDR1 and CDR2: SEHNR, FQNEAQ (reference sequence). The CDR3 reads CASSLASSGNTIYF. In nucleotides, the CDR3 is TGTGCCAGCAGCTTGGCAAGCTCTGGAAACACCATATATTTT.

This rearrangement joins TRBV7-8 to TRBJ2-7; 13 nucleotides match TRBD2. V was pared by 4 bases and J by 8 bases, with 11 bases of the junction left unmatched. CDR3 length: 16 amino acids. Germline values: CDR1 SGHVS, CDR2 FQNEAQ. CDR3 bases: TGTGCCAGCAGCTCTCCCGGACTAGCGGGAGTCCCGCAGCAGTACTTC. This encodes CASSSPGLAGVPQQYF.

The rearrangement links TRBV7-9 to TRBJ2-3; D gene unclear. Germline CDR1 reads SEHNR; CDR2 reads FQNEAQ (reference sequence). V was trimmed by 5 bases and J by 3 bases, leaving 6 bases between them. This CDR3 has 12 residues. The CDR3 is CASSADTDTQYF. The DNA of the CDR3 is TGTGCCAGCAGCGCCGATACAGATACGCAGTATTTT. The full variable domain, with the rest looked up from reference TRBV7-9 and TRBJ2-3, is DTGVSQNPRHKITKRGQNVTFRCDPISEHNRLYWYRQTLGQGPEFLTYFQNEAQLEKSRLLSDRFSAERPKGSFSTLEIQRTEQGDSAMYLCASSADTDTQYFGPGTRLTVL.

Notes on this clone: Other DNA sequences within the sample encode an identical CDR3. The CDR3 here is CSVEGRGNYGYTF. The CDR3 nucleotides are TGCAGCGTTGAGGGCAGGGGGAACTATGGCTACACCTTC. V is TRBV29-1 and J is TRBJ1-2; 7 nucleotides match TRBD1. J gave up 2 bases and V 3 bases, and 3 bases lay outside the gene matches. The CDR3 covers 13 residues. CDR1 and CDR2 from the germline V gene are SQVTM and ANQGSEA.

The CDR3 protein is CASSPLLGEQYF. CDR3 DNA: TGTGCCAGCTCACCCCTGTTGGGAGAGCAGTACTTC. The chain joins TRBV18 to TRBJ2-7; D call uncertain. CDR3 length: 12 residues. Germline CDR1 is KGHSH and CDR2 is LQKENI. Between the trimmed V and J ends, which lost 3 bases and 7 bases, there was a span of 10 bases.

The CDR3, as DNA: TGTGCCAGCAGTTCGGGACAGACAGAAGAGACCCAGTACTTC. This sequence encodes CASSSGQTEETQYF. The chain uses TRBV28 and TRBJ2-5, with 7 bases identical to TRBD1. Germline V gives CDR1 MDHEN, CDR2 SYDVKM. CDR3 length: 14 amino acids. Trimming removed 4 bases from V and 3 bases from J; junction bases left unmatched: 5. Full variable domain (rest looked up from reference TRBV28 and TRBJ2-5): DVKVTQSSRYLVKRTGEKVFLECVQDMDHENMFWYRQDPGLGLRLIYFSYDVKMKEKGDIPEGYSVSREKKERFSLILESASTNQTSMYLCASSSGQTEETQYFGPGTRLLVL.

This clone was observed once. The V gene is TRBV11-3, the J gene TRBJ2-7; 7 bases are a match to TRBD2. This CDR3 has 15 residues. Germline CDR1 is SGHNT and CDR2 is YENEEA. The V and J ends lost 3 bases and 0 bases, in that order; junction bases with no gene match: 5. This chain's CDR3 is CASSLGGGYSYEQYF. CDR3 bases: TGTGCCAGCAGCTTGGGGGGAGGGTACTCCTACGAGCAGTACTTC.

This clone has only a few counts. The V call is TRBV6-1, the J call TRBJ2-5; the match to TRBD2 covers 14 bases. The V gene's germline CDR1 is MNHNS and CDR2 SASEGT. This CDR3 has 16 amino acids. Losses at the gene ends were 3 bases for V and 4 bases for J; bases not matched to a gene: 4. The CDR3 reads CASSETSGRALETQYF. In DNA form, the CDR3 reads TGTGCCAGCAGTGAGACTAGCGGGAGGGCCCTAGAGACCCAGTACTTC.

In this sample, this clone turned up once. The gene calls are TRBV4-3 and TRBJ1-2; D is unresolved. Trimming removed 0 bases at V and 8 bases at J, with 13 bases between. There are 14 residues in the CDR3. CDR1 and CDR2 (germline): LGHNA, YSLEER. DNA for the CDR3: TGCGCCAGCAGCCAAGATTGGCAGGTGCAGGGCTACACCTTC. Amino acid sequence: CASSQDWQVQGYTF.

The chain couples TRBV5-5 to TRBJ1-5, with no clear D. The CDR3 length is 14 residues. V was cut by 2 bases and J by 7 bases, with 13 bases left in between. Per the germline V gene, CDR1 is SGHKS and CDR2 is YYEKEE (reference sequence). The CDR3 DNA reads as TGTGCCAGCAGCTTCGGACCGCAGGCGCAGCCCCAGCATTTT. This encodes CASSFGPQAQPQHF.

The chain couples TRBV5-1 to TRBJ2-7; no reliable D call. CDR3 length equals 15 residues. Germline loops: CDR1 SGHRS, CDR2 YFSETQ. Trimming removed 0 bases from V and 4 bases from J, with 14 bases in between. For the CDR3, the DNA is TGCGCCAGCAGCTTGGAGCCAGATACGTATTACGAGCAGTACTTC. It encodes CASSLEPDTYYEQYF. The whole variable domain, filled in from reference TRBV5-1 and TRBJ2-7, reads KAGVTQTPRYLIKTRGQQVTLSCSPISGHRSVSWYQQTPGQGLQFLFEYFSETQRNKGNFPGRFSGRQFSNSRSEMNVSTLELGDSALYLCASSLEPDTYYEQYFGPGTRLTVT.

The V call is TRBV7-3, the J call TRBJ1-1; D unclear. This CDR3 region has 13 residues. Per germline, CDR1 SGHTA and CDR2 FQGTGA. V lost 4 bases and J 0 bases, leaving 6 bases between the germline ends. CDR3 region: CASSYGVNTEAFF. In DNA, the CDR3 is TGTGCCAGCAGCTATGGAGTGAACACTGAAGCTTTCTTT.

The chain is built from TRBV19 and TRBJ1-2, with 9 positions matching TRBD1. This CDR3 is built from 14 residues. The germline gives CDR1 LNHDA, CDR2 SQIVND (reference sequence). The junction had 8 bases not matched to a gene; V was cut back by 8 bases and J by 4 bases. The CDR3 nucleotides read TGTGCCAGTCATCCCCGGGACAGGGTCTATGGCTACACCTTC. It yields the protein CASHPRDRVYGYTF.

V and J are TRBV6-4 and TRBJ1-1, with a possible D match to TRBD1 (6 bases). V shed 6 bases and J shed 0 bases, with 14 bases lying between them. The germline CDR1 and CDR2 sequences are MRHNA and SNTAGT. The CDR3 contains 15 residues. The CDR3 DNA reads as TGTGCCAGCAGAGCCATGGGGGCCCTGAACACTGAAGCTTTCTTT. It encodes CASRAMGALNTEAFF.

This clone came up once. CDR3 protein: CASSPQRGLNEQFF. In nucleotides, the CDR3 is TGTGCCAGCTCACCACAGAGGGGGCTGAATGAGCAGTTCTTC. The chain has TRBV18 and TRBJ2-1; TRBD1 matches 7 bases. There are 14 residues in the CDR3. Germline trimming cut 1 base from V and 7 bases from J; bases unmatched to any gene: 4. Germline-derived CDR1 and CDR2 are KGHSH and LQKENI. Full variable domain (rest looked up from reference TRBV18 and TRBJ2-1): NAGVMQNPRHLVRRRGQEARLRCSPMKGHSHVYWYRQLPEEGLKFMVYLQKENIIDESGMPKERFSAEFPKEGPSILRIQQVVRGDSAAYFCASSPQRGLNEQFFGPGTRLTVL.

The chain couples TRBV6-5 to TRBJ1-3, with D maybe TRBD1 (6 bases). Trimming removed 2 bases from V and 0 bases from J, with 11 bases in between. Germline V CDR1 and CDR2: MNHEY, SVGAGI. There are 16 residues in the CDR3. Here the CDR3 reads CASSYEGHLSGNTIYF. For the CDR3, the DNA is TGTGCCAGCAGTTACGAGGGACATCTCTCTGGAAACACCATATATTTT.

The genes are TRBV28 and TRBJ2-7; D may be TRBD2 (6 bases). The CDR3 loop spans 15 amino acids. The germline V and J ends were trimmed by 4 bases and 0 bases, with 13 bases remaining between them. Per the germline V gene, CDR1 is MDHEN and CDR2 is SYDVKM. The CDR3 protein is CASSWDSSGSYEQYF. In nucleotides, the CDR3 is TGTGCCAGCAGTTGGGACTCCAGCGGCTCCTACGAGCAGTACTTC.

As for this clone: Other DNA sequences in the same sample also yield this CDR3. This rearrangement joins TRBV4-2 to TRBJ2-2, with 7 bases matching TRBD2. The J segment lost 3 bases and the V segment lost 1 base, leaving 2 bases of the junction unmatched. This CDR3 is built from 15 residues. Germline CDR1 reads LGHNA; CDR2 reads YNFKEQ. DNA of the CDR3: TGTGCCAGCAGCCAAGGGCTAGCGGACACCGGGGAGCTGTTTTTT. Translation: CASSQGLADTGELFF.

The chain combines TRBV11-3 with TRBJ1-1; D is ambiguous. V was clipped by 1 base and J by 0 bases, with 6 bases between them. The CDR3 runs to 14 residues. Germline V gene lookup returns CDR1 SGHNT and CDR2 YENEEA. This CDR3 reads CASSLAVVNTEAFF. The CDR3 nucleotides are TGTGCCAGCAGCTTAGCGGTCGTGAACACTGAAGCTTTCTTT.

The chain joins TRBV27 to TRBJ2-2; 7 bases match TRBD2. CDR3 length: 17 amino acids. Germline CDR1 is MNHEY and CDR2 is SMNVEV (reference sequence). V trimming: 0 bases; J trimming: 4 bases; junction bases outside the gene matches: 8. CDR3: CASSLSIAGASTGELFF. The CDR3 DNA reads as TGTGCCAGCAGTTTATCGATTGCGGGAGCAAGCACCGGGGAGCTGTTTTTT.

The V gene is TRBV2, the J gene TRBJ2-7, with TRBD1 as a possible D gene (5 bases). Germline CDR1 reads SNHLY; CDR2 reads FYNNEI. Trimming took 8 bases from V and 7 from J, leaving 15 bases between them. The CDR3 spans 12 residues. The chain's CDR3 is CASAPGKGEQYF. The CDR3 region has the DNA TGTGCCAGCGCCCCAGGGAAAGGGGAGCAGTACTTC.

V is TRBV7-2 and J is TRBJ2-1; 7 bases map to TRBD2. CDR1 is SGHTA and CDR2 is FQGNSA in the germline V gene. This CDR3 contains 17 residues. The V gene end was trimmed by 1 base and the J gene end by 2 bases; junction bases not matched to a gene: 8. The DNA of the CDR3 is TGTGCCAGCAGCTTAGGCAGCGGGGCGCCAACCTACAATGAGCAGTTCTTC. Amino acids: CASSLGSGAPTYNEQFF.

The V and J genes are TRBV11-2 and TRBJ2-7; 10 nucleotides align to TRBD1. This CDR3 contains 18 residues. V lost 5 bases, J lost 2 bases, and 15 bases stayed unmatched. CDR1 and CDR2 (germline): SGHAT, FQNNGV. This CDR3 is CASSLRGAPGQGTYEQYF. CDR3 DNA: TGTGCCAGCAGCCTTAGGGGGGCCCCGGGACAGGGGACCTACGAGCAGTACTTC. Full variable domain (rest looked up from reference TRBV11-2 and TRBJ2-7): EAGVAQSPRYKIIEKRQSVAFWCNPISGHATLYWYQQILGQGPKLLIQFQNNGVVDDSQLPKDRFSAERLKGVDSTLKIQPAKLEDSAVYLCASSLRGAPGQGTYEQYFGPGTRLTVT.

The chain carries TRBV7-3 and TRBJ2-1; D is unclear. The CDR3 is 15 amino acids. Trimming stripped 1 base from V and 9 bases from J, with 16 bases between. Germline V gene sequence: CDR1 SGHTA, CDR2 FQGTGA. CDR3 nucleotide sequence: TGTGCCAGCAGCTTAAATTCGGTAGTGCTATCTGAGCAGTTCTTC. Translating gives CASSLNSVVLSEQFF.

The V call is TRBV7-2, the J call TRBJ2-7; 11 positions agree with TRBD2. The CDR3 has 13 amino acids. The V segment lost 4 bases and the J segment 11 bases; nucleotides outside the gene matches: 7. Germline CDR1 and CDR2: SGHTA and FQGNSA. CDR3 protein: CASSSQTSGKKYF. In DNA, the CDR3 is TGTGCCAGCAGCTCCCAGACTAGCGGGAAAAAGTACTTC.

The genes are TRBV7-2 and TRBJ2-5; no clear D. There are 15 residues in the CDR3. With 4 bases removed from V and 2 bases from J, the gap between germline ends came to 14 bases. CDR1 is SGHTA, CDR2 FQGNSA, per germline. Here the CDR3 DNA reads TGTGCCAGCAGCTCTCCCGCCGGGTCGCAAGAGACCCAGTACTTC. It yields the protein CASSSPAGSQETQYF. Together with reference TRBV7-2 and TRBJ2-5, the CDR3 gives the full variable domain: GAGVSQSPSNKVTEKGKDVELRCDPISGHTALYWYRQSLGQGLEFLIYFQGNSAPDKSGLPSDRFSAERTGGSVSTLTIQRTQQEDSAVYLCASSSPAGSQETQYFGPGTRLLVL.

With regard to this clone: This sample includes further DNA sequences coding for the same CDR3. The chain has TRBV5-1 and TRBJ2-1; 11 positions agree with TRBD2. Germline values: CDR1 SGHRS, CDR2 YFSETQ. Unmatched junction bases numbered 6, after V lost 4 bases and J lost 0 bases. CDR3 length: 17 amino acids. This CDR3 reads CASSLGTSGSSYNEQFF. The DNA for the CDR3 is TGCGCCAGCAGCCTCGGGACTAGCGGCAGCTCCTACAATGAGCAGTTCTTC.

The table lists this clone with a few counts. Other nucleotide sequences in the sample specify the same CDR3. This chain joins TRBV6-6 and TRBJ2-7; TRBD1 is a possible D gene (6 bases). The CDR3 totals 13 residues. V was pared by 0 bases and J by 5 bases, with 8 bases between. Germline V CDR1 and CDR2: MNHNY, SVGAGI (reference sequence). The CDR3 here is CASSYSTGHEQYF. In DNA, the CDR3 is TGTGCCAGCAGTTACTCAACAGGGCACGAGCAGTACTTC.